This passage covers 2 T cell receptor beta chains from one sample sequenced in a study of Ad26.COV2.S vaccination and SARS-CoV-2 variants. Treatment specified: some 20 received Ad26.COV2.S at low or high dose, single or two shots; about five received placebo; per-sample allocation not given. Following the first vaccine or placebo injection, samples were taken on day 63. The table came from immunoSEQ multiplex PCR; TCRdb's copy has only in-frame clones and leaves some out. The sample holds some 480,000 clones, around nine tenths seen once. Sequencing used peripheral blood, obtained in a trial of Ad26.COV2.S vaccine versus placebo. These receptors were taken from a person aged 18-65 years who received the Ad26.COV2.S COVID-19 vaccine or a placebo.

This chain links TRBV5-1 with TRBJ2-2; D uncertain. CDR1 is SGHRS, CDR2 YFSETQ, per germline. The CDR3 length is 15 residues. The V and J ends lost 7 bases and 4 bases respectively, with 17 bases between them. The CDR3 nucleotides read TGCGCCAGCCGCGAGTCTAGAACTGGCACCGGGGAGCTGTTTTTT. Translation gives CASRESRTGTGELFF.

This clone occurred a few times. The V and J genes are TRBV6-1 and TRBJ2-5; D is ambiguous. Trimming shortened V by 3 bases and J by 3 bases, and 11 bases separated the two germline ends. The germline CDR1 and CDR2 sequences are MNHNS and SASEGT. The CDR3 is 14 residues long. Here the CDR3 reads CASSDLQPEETQYF. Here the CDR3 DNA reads TGTGCCAGCAGTGATTTACAGCCCGAAGAGACCCAGTACTTC.